This TCR beta chain originates from a study of T cell responses to AZD1222 COVID-19 vaccine. It was second doses at about 4 or about 12 weeks that were pooled. TCRdb keeps only in-frame clones here, not all; method: immunoSEQ multiplex PCR. The sample yields more than 75,000 clones, 75% to 95% seen once. V lost 0 bases and J lost 4, with 4 bases in between. The CDR3 consists of 13 residues. The germline CDR1 and CDR2 sequences are MNHEY and SVGEGT. The J gene is TRBJ1-5, the V gene TRBV6-2 or TRBV6-3, with D uncertain. Specimen: peripheral blood, collected 28 days after the second AZD1222 dose. The origin of this receptor is an adult who received the AZD1222 COVID-19 vaccine. CDR3 amino acids: CASSYSANQPQHF. The DNA of the CDR3 is TGTGCCAGCAGTTACTCGGCGAATCAGCCCCAGCATTTT.